The sequence of this T cell receptor beta chain was determined in a study of shared clonotypes between healthy human individuals. CD4+ cells underwent separation, giving CD45RA+ naive and CD45RA-negative memory subsets. It was across several immunoSEQ plates that each subset's genomic DNA was evenly split. The method was immunoSEQ multiplex PCR; TCRdb's version includes in-frame clones alone and lacks a portion of them. The data hold 600,000 to 800,000 clones, with approximately 77% observed a single time. The V end lost 7 bases, the J end lost 7 bases, and 19 bases lay between the germline ends. CDR1 and CDR2 from the germline V gene are SQVTM and ANQGSEA. The length of the CDR3 is 13 residues.

This TCR derives from a woman in her twenties or thirties in good health. This chain joins TRBV29-1 and TRBJ1-1; tentatively, D is TRBD1 (5 bases). The sequenced material came from memory CD4+ T cells sorted from blood. The subset here: CD45RA-negative fraction. The CDR3 nucleotides read TGCAGCGCCGAAGGATCAGCGGGGGGTGAAGCTTTCTTT. It yields the protein CSAEGSAGGEAFF.